What follows are 32 T cell receptor beta chains derived from one specimen sequenced in a study of blood T cell repertoires in COVID-19. Method: immunoSEQ multiplex PCR; TCRdb's copy keeps in-frame clones and lacks some. This sample has some 350,000 clones, with approximately 86% found just once. The sequenced sample consisted of peripheral blood. The receptor source for this set is a human donor in a cohort sampled during active COVID-19.

The V call is TRBV28, the J call TRBJ1-5; 9 bases match TRBD1. The CDR3 runs to 15 residues. Trimming cost V 5 bases and J 5 bases; bases outside gene matches: 7. Per germline, CDR1 MDHEN and CDR2 SYDVKM. The CDR3 DNA is TGTGCCAGCAGTACCGCGGGACAGGGTTATCAGCCCCAGCATTTT. Translating gives CASSTAGQGYQPQHF.

The table lists this clone with a few counts. V gene TRBV5-1 combines with J gene TRBJ1-4; TRBD1 agrees at 7 bases. The CDR3 runs 15 residues. CDR1 SGHRS and CDR2 YFSETQ come from the germline V gene. With 4 bases clipped from V and 2 bases from J, the junction kept 5 bases outside the gene matches. The CDR3 sequence: CASSPWGQTNEKLFF. DNA for the CDR3: TGCGCCAGCAGCCCTTGGGGACAGACTAATGAAAAACTGTTTTTT.

This clone was detected a few times. This chain links TRBV24-1 with TRBJ1-5, with 7 positions matching TRBD1. This CDR3 is 15 amino acids long. The germline CDR1 and CDR2 sequences are KGHDR and SFDVKD. V shed 2 bases, J shed 5 bases, and the junction held 5 bases outside the gene matches. The CDR3 sequence: CATSDSRGSDQPQHF. Here the CDR3 DNA reads TGTGCCACCAGTGATTCCAGGGGGTCCGATCAGCCCCAGCATTTT.

The chain has TRBV15 and TRBJ1-3; TRBD1 is a possible D gene (5 bases). This CDR3 has 16 residues. Trimming removed 0 bases at V and 0 bases at J, with 9 bases between. Germline lookup yields CDR1 LNHNV and CDR2 YYDKDF (reference sequence). This CDR3 is CATSRDQGSSGNTIYF. CDR3 DNA: TGTGCCACCAGCAGAGATCAGGGAAGCTCTGGAAACACCATATATTTT.

This chain uses TRBV5-4 with TRBJ1-4, with unresolved D. The CDR3 spans 13 residues. The V end was cut by 4 bases, the J end by 4 bases, with 8 bases between. The V gene's germline CDR1 is SGHNT and CDR2 YYREEE (reference sequence). The CDR3 DNA reads as TGTGCCAGCAGCACCGAGGGTAATGAAAAACTGTTTTTT. Translated, it gives CASSTEGNEKLFF.

This clone was detected once. This chain joins TRBV11-2 and TRBJ1-4, with D possibly being TRBD1 (5 bases). Germline loops: CDR1 SGHAT, CDR2 FQNNGV. The CDR3 spans 14 residues. V lost 6 bases and J lost 2, with 10 bases in between. The chain's CDR3 is CASSQGPTNEKLFF. DNA for the CDR3: TGTGCCAGCAGTCAGGGTCCGACTAATGAAAAACTGTTTTTT.

The gene calls are TRBV7-9 and TRBJ2-7; D might be TRBD1 (6 bases). The germline V and J ends were trimmed by 2 bases and 1 base, with 9 bases remaining between them. The CDR3 runs 14 residues. CDR1 and CDR2 (germline): SEHNR, FQNEAQ (reference sequence). The CDR3 is CASSLRQASYEQYF. The CDR3 bases are TGTGCCAGCAGCTTACGACAGGCGTCCTACGAGCAGTACTTC. Combining the CDR3 with reference TRBV7-9 and TRBJ2-7 gives the whole variable domain DTGVSQNPRHKITKRGQNVTFRCDPISEHNRLYWYRQTLGQGPEFLTYFQNEAQLEKSRLLSDRFSAERPKGSFSTLEIQRTEQGDSAMYLCASSLRQASYEQYFGPGTRLTVT.

This sequence joins TRBV15 and TRBJ1-5, with D possibly TRBD1 on 6 matching bases. CDR3 length equals 15 residues. CDR1 and CDR2 (germline): LNHNV, YYDKDF (reference sequence). The germline V and J ends were trimmed by 0 bases and 3 bases, with 9 bases remaining between them. CDR3 protein: CATSRDQGLNQPQHF. In DNA, the CDR3 is TGTGCCACCAGCAGAGACCAGGGGCTCAATCAGCCCCAGCATTTT.

V and J are TRBV5-6 and TRBJ1-1; no clear D gene. Germline values: CDR1 SGHDT, CDR2 YYEEEE. The V and J ends lost 3 bases and 3 bases respectively, with 18 bases between them. The CDR3 totals 16 residues. CDR3 region: CASSSVGVVGDTEAFF. Here the CDR3 DNA reads TGTGCCAGCAGCTCCGTTGGGGTCGTCGGGGACACTGAAGCTTTCTTT.

The V and J genes are TRBV19 and TRBJ2-2, with 8 bases identical to TRBD2. Germline V gene lookup returns CDR1 LNHDA and CDR2 SQIVND (reference sequence). This CDR3 has 13 amino acids. Trimming took 2 bases from V and 7 from J; bases not matched to a gene: 0. CDR3 sequence: CASSISGGGELFF. The CDR3 DNA follows: TGTGCCAGTAGTATAAGCGGGGGCGGGGAGCTGTTTTTT.

This chain connects TRBV19 to TRBJ1-3, with D hard to call. Between the trimmed V and J ends, which lost 6 bases and 0 bases, there was a span of 12 bases. CDR1 and CDR2 (germline): LNHDA, SQIVND (reference sequence). The CDR3 covers 15 residues. Here the CDR3 DNA reads TGTGCCAGTAGCGGGGAGTACGACTCTGGAAACACCATATATTTT. Its protein is CASSGEYDSGNTIYF.

V usage is TRBV9 and J usage is TRBJ1-5; TRBD1 matches at 8 bases. The CDR3 loop spans 14 amino acids. The germline gives CDR1 SGDLS, CDR2 YYNGEE. After removal of 4 bases from V and 4 bases from J, the junction contained 4 bases not matched to a gene. The CDR3 DNA sequence: TGTGCCAGCAGCCTCACAGGGGGGAATCAGCCCCAGCATTTT. Translating it yields CASSLTGGNQPQHF.

The rearrangement uses TRBV4-1 and TRBJ2-1, with 13 bases that match TRBD2. V was pared by 3 bases and J by 2 bases, with 16 bases of the junction left unmatched. The CDR3 spans 21 residues. Germline assignment: CDR1 MGHRA and CDR2 YSYEKL. The CDR3 reads CASSQDYYGLAGDSPYNEQFF. The CDR3 nucleotides are TGCGCCAGCAGCCAGGACTATTACGGACTAGCGGGAGACTCACCCTACAATGAGCAGTTCTTC.

This clone was counted between two and nine times. Other nucleotide sequences in the sample specify the same CDR3. The CDR3 bases are TGTGCCAGCTCACCCGGGACAGGGAGCTACGAGCAGTACTTC. The encoded protein is CASSPGTGSYEQYF. The chain recombines TRBV18 with TRBJ2-7; 9 positions match TRBD1. Losses at the gene ends were 3 bases for V and 3 bases for J; bases not matched to a gene: 3. The CDR3 covers 14 residues. Germline V CDR1 and CDR2: KGHSH, LQKENI.

J is TRBJ1-5 and V is TRBV6-5; 7 bases line up with TRBD1. After removal of 4 bases from V and 4 bases from J, the junction contained 4 bases not matched to a gene. CDR3 length: 14 residues. Germline V gene data show CDR1 as MNHEY and CDR2 as SVGAGI. The CDR3 sequence is CASSSGTENQPQHF. The CDR3 DNA reads as TGTGCCAGCAGTTCCGGGACAGAGAATCAGCCCCAGCATTTT.

This clone was recorded only once. The chain recombines TRBV18 with TRBJ2-7, with D possibly matching TRBD2 (5 bases). V was pared by 7 bases and J by 0 bases, with 13 bases between. Germline V lookup: CDR1 KGHSH, CDR2 LQKENI. The CDR3 loop spans 14 amino acids. The CDR3 DNA is TGTGCCAGCTATCCAGGTGGGAGCTCCTACGAGCAGTACTTC. It encodes CASYPGGSSYEQYF.

The chain combines TRBV18 with TRBJ2-2; 9 bases match TRBD1. The CDR3 runs to 17 residues. Germline loops: CDR1 KGHSH, CDR2 LQKENI. Losses at the gene ends were 0 bases for V and 6 bases for J; bases not matched to a gene: 8. The DNA of the CDR3 is TGTGCCAGCTCACCACCAGATGGGACAGGGTGGGCCGGGGAGCTGTTTTTT. Translating gives CASSPPDGTGWAGELFF.

The chain couples TRBV7-3 to TRBJ2-3; no definite D call. V lost 2 bases and J 0 bases, leaving 9 bases between the germline ends. This CDR3 spans 15 amino acids. Germline assignment: CDR1 SGHTA and CDR2 FQGTGA. This chain's CDR3 is CASSLGATSTDTQYF. DNA for the CDR3: TGTGCCAGCAGCTTAGGTGCCACTAGCACAGATACGCAGTATTTT.

The gene calls are TRBV18 and TRBJ1-1, with 10 positions matching TRBD1. Looked up from germline, CDR1 is KGHSH and CDR2 is LQKENI. CDR3 size: 16 residues. V shed 3 bases and J 5 bases; nucleotides not matched to a gene: 9. CDR3 DNA: TGTGCCAGCTCACCGGGGACAGGGGCCCTTTTTACTGAAGCTTTCTTT. Translated: CASSPGTGALFTEAFF.

This chain links TRBV6-5 with TRBJ2-7; D perhaps matches TRBD2 (6 bases). V was clipped by 10 bases and J by 5 bases, with 12 bases between them. The CDR3 spans 11 residues. Germline V gene lookup returns CDR1 MNHEY and CDR2 SVGAGI. CDR3 protein: CATGGVHEQYF. Here the CDR3 DNA reads TGTGCCACCGGGGGAGTTCACGAGCAGTACTTC.

This clone was detected only a few times. The chain has TRBV30 and TRBJ1-4; maybe TRBD1 (6 bases). The CDR3 extends over 16 amino acids. Per germline, CDR1 GTSNPN and CDR2 SVGIG (reference sequence). V was pared by 2 bases and J by 7 bases, with 20 bases between. The CDR3 bases are TGTGCCTGGAGTCCCCCGGTTGGGGGCGCTGGTGAAAAACTGTTTTTT. It codes for CAWSPPVGGAGEKLFF.

This chain uses TRBV15 with TRBJ1-5, with a weak D call TRBD1 (5 bases). The length of the CDR3 is 16 residues. Germline V gene lookup returns CDR1 LNHNV and CDR2 YYDKDF (reference sequence). The V end was cut by 8 bases, the J end by 1 base, with 18 bases between. The CDR3 DNA follows: TGTGCCACCGAGGATTCTCGGGGGATAAGCAATCAGCCCCAGCATTTT. Protein: CATEDSRGISNQPQHF.

The chain links TRBV6-5 to TRBJ2-2, with D possibly TRBD1 on 5 matching bases. Germline lookup yields CDR1 MNHEY and CDR2 SVGAGI. With 6 bases removed from V and 0 bases from J, the gap between germline ends came to 8 bases. The CDR3 spans 14 residues. CDR3 nucleotides: TGTGCCAGCAGCAAGGGGACGAACACCGGGGAGCTGTTTTTT. Protein product: CASSKGTNTGELFF.

This chain joins TRBV24-1 and TRBJ1-4, with no clear D. The germline V and J ends were trimmed by 5 bases and 7 bases, with 10 bases remaining between them. The CDR3 is 13 amino acids. Germline CDR1 KGHDR, CDR2 SFDVKD. DNA for the CDR3: TGTGCCACCAGTGGGAGTGAGGGTGAAAAACTGTTTTTT. This codes for CATSGSEGEKLFF.

The rearrangement links TRBV7-9 to TRBJ2-5; perhaps TRBD2 as D (5 bases). Looked up from germline, CDR1 is SEHNR and CDR2 is FQNEAQ (reference sequence). V lost 6 bases and J lost 0, with 14 bases in between. This CDR3 has 15 residues. In DNA form, the CDR3 reads TGTGCCAGCAGACGAGGGCGTGGTAACCAAGAGACCCAGTACTTC. Amino acids: CASRRGRGNQETQYF.

About this clone itself: The same CDR3 can be traced to other DNA sequences in this sample. The DNA of the CDR3 is TGTGCCAGCAGCCAAGAAGGCGGGGGGGCCTACAATGAGCAGTTCTTC. This codes for CASSQEGGGAYNEQFF. The chain links TRBV4-2 to TRBJ2-1, with 9 bases matching TRBD2. J lost 2 bases, V lost 0 bases, and 2 bases had no gene match. The CDR3 consists of 16 residues. CDR1 and CDR2 from the germline V gene are LGHNA and YNFKEQ.

A single count supports this clone. This rearrangement joins TRBV30 to TRBJ2-7, with D possibly being TRBD1 (5 bases). Germline CDR1 is GTSNPN and CDR2 is SVGIG (reference sequence). The CDR3 consists of 15 residues. V shed 3 bases and J shed 0 bases, with 15 bases lying between them. CDR3 protein: CAWSWGVGLSYEQYF. CDR3 bases: TGTGCCTGGAGCTGGGGTGTGGGGCTCTCCTACGAGCAGTACTTC.

The chain uses TRBV5-1 and TRBJ2-7; 8 bases are a match to TRBD1. Germline CDR1 is SGHRS and CDR2 is YFSETQ. J gave up 5 bases and V 0 bases, and 7 bases lay outside the gene matches. This CDR3 spans 15 amino acids. CDR3 bases: TGCGCCAGCAGCTTGGGAGGGGGACAGGTGGACGAGCAGTACTTC. The encoded protein is CASSLGGGQVDEQYF.

This clone was counted a single time. V and J are TRBV5-1 and TRBJ1-1; maybe TRBD1 (5 bases). Between the trimmed V and J ends, which lost 0 bases and 2 bases, there was a span of 8 bases. Germline values: CDR1 SGHRS, CDR2 YFSETQ. The CDR3 runs 14 residues. CDR3 bases: TGCGCCAGCAGCTTGGGGGGACTCAACACTGAAGCTTTCTTT. Encoded protein: CASSLGGLNTEAFF. Combining the CDR3 with reference TRBV5-1 and TRBJ1-1 gives the whole variable domain KAGVTQTPRYLIKTRGQQVTLSCSPISGHRSVSWYQQTPGQGLQFLFEYFSETQRNKGNFPGRFSGRQFSNSRSEMNVSTLELGDSALYLCASSLGGLNTEAFFGQGTRLTVV.

The rearrangement joins TRBV14 to TRBJ1-1, with D hard to call. Looked up from germline, CDR1 is SGHDN and CDR2 is FVKESK. This CDR3 is 15 amino acids long. V shed 1 base and J shed 5 bases, with 14 bases lying between them. The CDR3 loop is CASSQVVGRRTEAFF. For the CDR3, the DNA is TGTGCCAGCAGCCAAGTTGTGGGGAGGAGAACTGAAGCTTTCTTT.

The chain carries TRBV3-1 (or the pseudogene TRBV3-2) and TRBJ2-7; D call uncertain. CDR3 length equals 11 residues. With 2 bases removed from V and 7 bases from J, the gap between germline ends came to 6 bases. Germline V gene data show CDR1 as LGHDT and CDR2 as YNNKEL (reference sequence). CDR3 region: CASSQKTEQYF. The DNA of the CDR3 is TGTGCCAGCAGCCAAAAGACAGAGCAGTACTTC.

This clone was observed a handful of times. The V and J genes are TRBV1 and TRBJ2-5; TRBD1, the table's D call, lacks a check against the DNA. TRBV1 is designated a pseudogene. This CDR3 spans 17 amino acids. The CDR3: CTSSQGAGRGLGETQYF. The CDR3, as DNA: TGCACCAGCAGCCAAGGAGCAGGCAGGGGGCTAGGAGAGACCCAGTACTTC.